These 13 T cell receptor beta chains were all obtained from the same sample, sequenced in a study of cytomegalovirus exposure and HLA in healthy donors. The PCR made use of 60 Vbeta and 13 Jbeta primers. TCRdb's copy holds only in-frame clones and misses some; the assay was immunoSEQ multiplex PCR. The table lists about 130,000 clones, around 75% of them singletons. The sample consisted of PBMCs. All receptors come from a man younger than 45 in good health and CMV-seronegative.

This chain connects TRBV6-6 to TRBJ2-3; 12 bases match TRBD2. Losses at the gene ends were 5 bases for V and 5 bases for J; bases not matched to a gene: 5. Germline CDR1 reads MNHNY; CDR2 reads SVGAGI (reference sequence). This CDR3 is 15 amino acids long. In DNA, the CDR3 is TGTGCCAGCAGTGGTCCGGGACTAGCGGGAGATACGCAGTATTTT. Translated: CASSGPGLAGDTQYF.

This sequence joins TRBV30 and TRBJ1-2, with D unclear. The CDR3 is 15 amino acids. The V end lost 2 bases, the J end lost 1 base, and 14 bases lay between the germline ends. Germline assignment: CDR1 GTSNPN and CDR2 SVGIG (reference sequence). For the CDR3, the DNA is TGTGCCTGGAGTTACGTGGTGTTGCGTAACTATGGCTACACCTTC. Translated, it gives CAWSYVVLRNYGYTF.

This clone was found once. This chain joins TRBV7-2 and TRBJ1-5; 7 bases align to TRBD1. The CDR3 has 13 residues. V dropped 5 bases and J dropped 4; count of bases not matched to a gene: 2. Looked up from germline, CDR1 is SGHTA and CDR2 is FQGNSA. The DNA for the CDR3 is TGTGCCAGCAGCGGACAGGCTAATCAGCCCCAGCATTTT. Encoded protein: CASSGQANQPQHF.

The J gene is TRBJ2-2, the V gene TRBV19; 11 bases are shared with TRBD2. The V gene end was trimmed by 3 bases and the J gene end by 2 bases; junction bases not matched to a gene: 23. This CDR3 has 23 amino acids. The germline CDR1 and CDR2 sequences are LNHDA and SQIVND (reference sequence). The CDR3 region is CASSIPFTLMTSGIGFNTGELFF. In nucleotides, the CDR3 is TGTGCCAGTAGTATTCCATTTACCCTCATGACTAGCGGGATTGGTTTTAACACCGGGGAGCTGTTTTTT.

This chain links TRBV6-5 with TRBJ1-2; D not certain. The CDR3 spans 13 residues. V gave up 2 bases and J gave up 8 bases, with 12 bases separating them. The germline gives CDR1 MNHEY, CDR2 SVGAGI. CDR3 loop: CASSYGSPGGYTF. The CDR3 region has the DNA TGTGCCAGCAGTTACGGGTCGCCGGGGGGCTACACCTTC.

The genes are TRBV7-2 and TRBJ1-5; 7 bases are shared with TRBD1. Germline V gene sequence: CDR1 SGHTA, CDR2 FQGNSA. CDR3 length: 15 residues. The junction had 6 bases not matched to a gene; V was cut back by 5 bases and J by 2 bases. CDR3 region: CASSRQGVGNQPQHF. The DNA for the CDR3 is TGTGCCAGCAGCCGACAGGGAGTAGGCAATCAGCCCCAGCATTTT.

The chain joins TRBV6-1 to TRBJ2-3, with TRBD1 as a possible D gene (6 bases). Germline-derived CDR1 and CDR2 are MNHNS and SASEGT. Trimming cost V 1 base and J 7 bases, with 21 bases left between them. The CDR3 has 17 residues. The DNA of the CDR3 is TGTGCCAGCAGTGAAGGTCTGGGGGCACTAAATAAGAATACGCAGTATTTT. It specifies CASSEGLGALNKNTQYF.

The chain combines TRBV5-6 with TRBJ1-5; tentative D call: TRBD1 (5 bases). Germline assignment: CDR1 SGHDT and CDR2 YYEEEE. This CDR3 is 14 amino acids long. V lost 4 bases, J lost 7 bases, and 15 bases lay in between. For the CDR3, the DNA is TGTGCCAGCAGCGCTGGCAGGGTGGGCCAGCCCCAGCATTTT. Its translation is CASSAGRVGQPQHF.

In nucleotides, the CDR3 is TGTGCCAGCAGGGGGAGGACAGGGGGCCAAGATACGCAGTATTTT. This gives the protein CASRGRTGGQDTQYF. This sequence joins TRBV6-1 and TRBJ2-3; TRBD1 agrees at 11 bases. Trimming at V came to 6 bases and at J to 5 bases, leaving 7 bases not matched to a gene. The CDR3 loop spans 15 amino acids. The V gene's germline CDR1 is MNHNS and CDR2 SASEGT.

This chain connects TRBV7-8 to TRBJ2-5; 12 bases are a match to TRBD2. From germline, CDR1 is SGHVS and CDR2 FQNEAQ. With 2 bases clipped from V and 3 bases from J, the junction kept 1 base outside the gene matches. The CDR3 spans 15 residues. CDR3 loop: CASSLRTSGEETQYF. The CDR3 DNA reads TGTGCCAGCAGCTTAAGGACTAGCGGGGAAGAGACCCAGTACTTC.

The genes are TRBV27 and TRBJ2-1; 7 bases match TRBD1. In germline, CDR1 is MNHEY, CDR2 SMNVEV (reference sequence). This CDR3 contains 16 residues. Trimming removed 6 bases from V and 4 bases from J; junction bases left unmatched: 12. The CDR3 nucleotides read TGTGCCAGCAGGTTAGACTGGGACAGTTATTACAATGAGCAGTTCTTC. Protein sequence: CASRLDWDSYYNEQFF.

This clone was seen only once. V and J are TRBV5-1 and TRBJ2-1; TRBD2 matches 9 bases. The germline CDR1 and CDR2 sequences are SGHRS and YFSETQ. Unmatched junction bases numbered 8, after V lost 6 bases and J lost 7 bases. This CDR3 has 14 residues. CDR3 amino acids: CASIPTTSGNEQFF. CDR3 bases: TGCGCCAGCATCCCTACGACTAGCGGTAATGAGCAGTTCTTC.

The chain employs TRBV19 and TRBJ2-1; tentatively, D is TRBD2 (5 bases). Trimming removed 0 bases at V and 3 bases at J, with 15 bases between. CDR3 length: 17 amino acids. CDR1 is LNHDA and CDR2 is SQIVND in the germline V gene (reference sequence). The CDR3 nucleotides read TGTGCCAGTAGTATAGATCTATCGGGGATGGACTACAATGAGCAGTTCTTC. Its protein product is CASSIDLSGMDYNEQFF. Together with reference TRBV19 and TRBJ2-1, the CDR3 gives the full variable domain: DGGITQSPKYLFRKEGQNVTLSCEQNLNHDAMYWYRQDPGQGLRLIYYSQIVNDFQKGDIAEGYSVSREKKESFPLTVTSAQKNPTAFYLCASSIDLSGMDYNEQFFGPGTRLTVL.